Presented here are 6 T cell receptor beta chains from one specimen sequenced in a study of cytomegalovirus exposure and HLA in healthy donors. Vbeta (60) and Jbeta (13) primers were used in the PCR. Clones were sequenced by immunoSEQ multiplex PCR, and TCRdb holds only the in-frame ones, with some missing. Here the sample spans approximately 170,000 clones, around 68% being singletons. Sequenced material: PBMCs. The receptors originated from a man aged 50 to 59 in good health and CMV-seronegative.

This clone was seen a single time. The V gene is TRBV28, the J gene TRBJ2-7; 7 bases are shared with TRBD1. Losses at the gene ends were 3 bases for V and 4 bases for J; bases not matched to a gene: 9. The CDR3 totals 15 residues. CDR1 and CDR2 from the germline V gene are MDHEN and SYDVKM. The CDR3 region has the DNA TGTGCCAGCAGTTTGAAAAGGACAGGATTTTACGAGCAGTACTTC. Protein sequence: CASSLKRTGFYEQYF. Looking up the rest from reference TRBV28 and TRBJ2-7 gives the full variable domain: DVKVTQSSRYLVKRTGEKVFLECVQDMDHENMFWYRQDPGLGLRLIYFSYDVKMKEKGDIPEGYSVSREKKERFSLILESASTNQTSMYLCASSLKRTGFYEQYFGPGTRLTVT.

J is TRBJ1-6 and V is TRBV5-1, with TRBD1 matching 9 bases. V lost 0 bases and J lost 8; bases outside the gene matches: 3. Germline CDR1 SGHRS, CDR2 YFSETQ. This CDR3 has 15 amino acids. CDR3 residues: CASSLGQGGYSPLHF. The CDR3 DNA is TGCGCCAGCAGCTTGGGACAGGGGGGTTATTCACCCCTCCACTTT.

The rearrangement joins TRBV5-1 to TRBJ2-1, with a tentative D call TRBD1 (6 bases). V lost 2 bases to trimming and J lost 7 bases, with 13 bases between them. The CDR3 consists of 14 residues. Germline CDR1 reads SGHRS; CDR2 reads YFSETQ. The DNA for the CDR3 is TGCGCCAGCAGCTTTTTGGGGGCGCCTAATGAGCAGTTCTTC. Its translation is CASSFLGAPNEQFF.

About this clone itself: A read error may produce the germline difference seen at one junction end. The identical CDR3 is also encoded by other nucleotide sequences in the sample. The chain has TRBV6-1 and TRBJ1-5; the D gene is possibly TRBD1 (5 bases). The CDR3 spans 15 residues. The germline CDR1 and CDR2 sequences are MNHNS and SASEGT. In DNA form, the CDR3 reads TGTGCCAGCATCGGGTACAGGAATAGCAATCAGCCTCAGCATTTT. This codes for CASIGYRNSNQPQHF.

This chain uses TRBV7-9 with TRBJ1-4; tentative D call: TRBD1 (5 bases). The CDR3 length is 15 residues. V was shortened by 5 bases and J by 8 bases, with 18 bases between the two germline ends. Germline CDR1 and CDR2: SEHNR and FQNEAQ (reference sequence). CDR3: CASSPLGGTREKLFF. For the CDR3, the DNA is TGTGCCAGCAGCCCCTTGGGAGGGACCAGGGAAAAACTGTTTTTT.

The chain couples TRBV14 to TRBJ2-5, with TRBD1 matching 12 bases. The V gene's germline CDR1 is SGHDN and CDR2 FVKESK. V trimming: 1 base; J trimming: 5 bases; junction bases outside the gene matches: 2. The CDR3 consists of 15 residues. The CDR3: CASSQGGQGAETQYF. In nucleotides, the CDR3 is TGTGCCAGCAGCCAAGGGGGACAGGGGGCCGAGACCCAGTACTTC.